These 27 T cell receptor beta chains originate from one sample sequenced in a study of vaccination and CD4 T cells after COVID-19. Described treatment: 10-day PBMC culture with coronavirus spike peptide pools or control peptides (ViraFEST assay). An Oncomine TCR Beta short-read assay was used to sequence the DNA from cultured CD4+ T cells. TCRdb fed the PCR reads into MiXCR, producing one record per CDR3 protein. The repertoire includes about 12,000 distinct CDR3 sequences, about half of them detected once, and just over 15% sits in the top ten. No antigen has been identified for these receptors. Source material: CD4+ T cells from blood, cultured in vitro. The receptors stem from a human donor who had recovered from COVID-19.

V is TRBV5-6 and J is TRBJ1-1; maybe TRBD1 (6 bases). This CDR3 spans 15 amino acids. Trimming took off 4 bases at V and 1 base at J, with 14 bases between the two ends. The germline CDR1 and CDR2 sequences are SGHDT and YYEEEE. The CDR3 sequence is CASSRQDYGNTEAFF. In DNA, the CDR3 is TGTGCCAGCAGCCGACAGGACTACGGGAACACTGAAGCTTTCTTT.

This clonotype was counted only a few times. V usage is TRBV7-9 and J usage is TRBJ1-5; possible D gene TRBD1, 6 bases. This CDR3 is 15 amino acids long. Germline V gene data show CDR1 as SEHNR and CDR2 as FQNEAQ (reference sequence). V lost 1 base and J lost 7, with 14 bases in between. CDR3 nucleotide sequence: TGTGCCAGCAGCTTAGATACAGGGTCGGGACAGCCCCAGCATTTT. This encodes CASSLDTGSGQPQHF.

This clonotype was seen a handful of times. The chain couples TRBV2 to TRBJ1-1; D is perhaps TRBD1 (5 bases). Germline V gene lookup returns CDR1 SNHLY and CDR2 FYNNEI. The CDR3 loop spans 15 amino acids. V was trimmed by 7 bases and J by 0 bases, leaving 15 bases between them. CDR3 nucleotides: TGTGCCAGCACCCCCCCGAGGGGTTTGAACACTGAAGCTTTCTTT. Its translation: CASTPPRGLNTEAFF. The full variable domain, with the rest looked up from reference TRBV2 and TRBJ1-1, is EPEVTQTPSHQVTQMGQEVILRCVPISNHLYFYWYRQILGQKVEFLVSFYNNEISEKSEIFDDQFSVERPDGSNFTLKIRSTKLEDSAMYFCASTPPRGLNTEAFFGQGTRLTVV.

CDR3 residues: CSAPQGYEQYF. In DNA form, the CDR3 reads TGCAGTGCTCCACAGGGCTACGAGCAGTACTTC. The genes are TRBV20-1 and TRBJ2-7, with D possibly being TRBD1 (6 bases). Germline V gene sequence: CDR1 DFQATT, CDR2 SNEGSKA (reference sequence). Trimming removed 5 bases from V and 3 bases from J, with 8 bases in between. The CDR3 spans 11 residues.

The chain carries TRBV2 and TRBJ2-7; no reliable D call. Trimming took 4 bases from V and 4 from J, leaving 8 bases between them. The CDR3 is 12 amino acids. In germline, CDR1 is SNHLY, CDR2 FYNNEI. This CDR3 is CASSVTDYEQYF. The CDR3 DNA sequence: TGTGCCAGCAGTGTGACGGATTACGAGCAGTACTTC.

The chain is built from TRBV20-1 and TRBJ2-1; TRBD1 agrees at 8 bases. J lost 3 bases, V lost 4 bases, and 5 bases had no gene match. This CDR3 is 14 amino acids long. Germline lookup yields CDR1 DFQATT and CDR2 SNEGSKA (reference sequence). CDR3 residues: CSATRTGRYNEQFF. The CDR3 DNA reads TGCAGTGCTACCCGGACAGGGCGCTACAATGAGCAGTTCTTC.

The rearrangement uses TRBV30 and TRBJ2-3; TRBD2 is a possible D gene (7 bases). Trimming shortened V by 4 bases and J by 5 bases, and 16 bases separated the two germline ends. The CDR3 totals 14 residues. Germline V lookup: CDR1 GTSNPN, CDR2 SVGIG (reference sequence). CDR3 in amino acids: CAWISGGGGDTQYF. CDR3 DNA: TGTGCCTGGATCTCCGGGGGAGGGGGAGATACGCAGTATTTT.

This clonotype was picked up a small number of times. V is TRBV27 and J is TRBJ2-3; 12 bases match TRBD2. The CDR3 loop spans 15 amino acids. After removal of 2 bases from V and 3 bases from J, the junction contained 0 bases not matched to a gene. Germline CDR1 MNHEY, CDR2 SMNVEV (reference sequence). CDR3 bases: TGTGCCAGCAGTTTAGGGACTAGCGGGACAGATACGCAGTATTTT. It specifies CASSLGTSGTDTQYF.

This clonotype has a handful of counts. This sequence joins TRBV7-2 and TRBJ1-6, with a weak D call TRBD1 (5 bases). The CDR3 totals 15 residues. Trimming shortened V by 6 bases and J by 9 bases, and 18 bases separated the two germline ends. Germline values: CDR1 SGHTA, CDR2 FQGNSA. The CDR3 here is CASSPPAGLGSPLHF. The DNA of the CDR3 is TGTGCCAGCAGTCCCCCCGCGGGGCTCGGTTCACCCCTCCACTTT.

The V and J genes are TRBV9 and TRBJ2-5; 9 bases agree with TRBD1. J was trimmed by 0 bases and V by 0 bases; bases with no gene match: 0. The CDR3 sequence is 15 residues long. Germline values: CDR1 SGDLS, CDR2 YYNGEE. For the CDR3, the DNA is TGTGCCAGCAGCGTAGGACAGGGGGACCAAGAGACCCAGTACTTC. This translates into CASSVGQGDQETQYF.

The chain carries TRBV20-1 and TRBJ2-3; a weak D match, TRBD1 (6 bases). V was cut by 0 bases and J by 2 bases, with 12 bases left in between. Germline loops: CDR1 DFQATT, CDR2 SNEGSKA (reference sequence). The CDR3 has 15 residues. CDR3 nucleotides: TGCAGTGCTAGAGACGCCGGGACACCCACAGATACGCAGTATTTT. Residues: CSARDAGTPTDTQYF.

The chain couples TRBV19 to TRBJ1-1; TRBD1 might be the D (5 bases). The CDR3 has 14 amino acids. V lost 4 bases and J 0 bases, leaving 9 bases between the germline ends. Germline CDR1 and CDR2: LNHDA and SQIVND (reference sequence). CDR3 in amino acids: CASSKRQLNTEAFF. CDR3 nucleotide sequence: TGTGCCAGTAGTAAGAGACAGTTGAACACTGAAGCTTTCTTT.

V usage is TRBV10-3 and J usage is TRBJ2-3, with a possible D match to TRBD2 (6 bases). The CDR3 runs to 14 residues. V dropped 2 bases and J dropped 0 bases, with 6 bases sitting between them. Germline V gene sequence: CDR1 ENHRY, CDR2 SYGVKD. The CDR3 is CAISESGSTDTQYF. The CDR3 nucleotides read TGTGCCATCAGTGAGAGCGGGAGCACAGATACGCAGTATTTT.

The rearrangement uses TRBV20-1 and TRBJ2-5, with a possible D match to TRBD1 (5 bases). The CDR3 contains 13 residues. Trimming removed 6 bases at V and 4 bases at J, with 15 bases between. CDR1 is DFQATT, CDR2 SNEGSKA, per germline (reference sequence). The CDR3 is CSAPRQGGETQYF. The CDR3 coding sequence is TGCAGTGCCCCTCGGCAGGGTGGAGAGACCCAGTACTTC.

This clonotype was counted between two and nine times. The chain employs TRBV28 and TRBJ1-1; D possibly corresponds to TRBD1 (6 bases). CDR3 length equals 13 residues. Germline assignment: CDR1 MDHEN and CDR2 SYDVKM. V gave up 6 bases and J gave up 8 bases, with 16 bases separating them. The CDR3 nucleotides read TGTGCCAGCAGGCTGGGGGCGCGGGGGGAAGCTTTCTTT. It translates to CASRLGARGEAFF.

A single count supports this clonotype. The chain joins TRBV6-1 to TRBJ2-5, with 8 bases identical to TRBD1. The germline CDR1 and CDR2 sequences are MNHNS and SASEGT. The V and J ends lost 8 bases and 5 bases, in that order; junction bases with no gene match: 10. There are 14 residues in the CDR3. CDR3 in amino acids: CASQRTGRRETQYF. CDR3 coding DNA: TGTGCCAGCCAACGGACAGGGAGGCGGGAGACCCAGTACTTC.

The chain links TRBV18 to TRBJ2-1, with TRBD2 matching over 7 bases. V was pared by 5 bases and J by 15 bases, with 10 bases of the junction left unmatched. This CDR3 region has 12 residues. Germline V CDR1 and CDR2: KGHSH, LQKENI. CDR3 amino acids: CASSSQRELGFF. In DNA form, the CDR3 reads TGTGCCAGCTCATCGCAGCGGGAATTAGGGTTCTTC.

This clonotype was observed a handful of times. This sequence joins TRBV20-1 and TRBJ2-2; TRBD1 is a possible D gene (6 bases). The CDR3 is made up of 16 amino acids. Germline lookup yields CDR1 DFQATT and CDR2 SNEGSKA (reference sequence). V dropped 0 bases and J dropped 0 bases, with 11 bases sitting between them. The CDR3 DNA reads TGCAGTGCTAGAGATTACAGGGTATCGAACACCGGGGAGCTGTTTTTT. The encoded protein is CSARDYRVSNTGELFF.

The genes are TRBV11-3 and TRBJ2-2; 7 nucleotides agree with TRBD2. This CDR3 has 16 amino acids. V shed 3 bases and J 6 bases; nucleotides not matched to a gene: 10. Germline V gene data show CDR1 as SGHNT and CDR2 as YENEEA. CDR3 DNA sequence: TGTGCCAGCAGCTTCGTGAACGGCGGGAGAGCCGGGGAGCTGTTTTTT. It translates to CASSFVNGGRAGELFF.

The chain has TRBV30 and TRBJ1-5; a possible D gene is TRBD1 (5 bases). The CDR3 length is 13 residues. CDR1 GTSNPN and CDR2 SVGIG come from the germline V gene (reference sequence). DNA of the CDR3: TGTGCTACGTCCCGGGACTCCAATCAGCCCCAGCATTTT. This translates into CATSRDSNQPQHF.

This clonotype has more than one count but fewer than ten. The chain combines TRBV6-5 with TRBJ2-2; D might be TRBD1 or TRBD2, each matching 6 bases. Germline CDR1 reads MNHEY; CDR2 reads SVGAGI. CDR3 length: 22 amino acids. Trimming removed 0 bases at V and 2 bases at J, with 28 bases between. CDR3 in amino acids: CASSYSKGNRVGLASNTGELFF. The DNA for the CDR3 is TGTGCCAGCAGTTACTCGAAAGGAAACAGGGTCGGGCTAGCGAGTAACACCGGGGAGCTGTTTTTT.

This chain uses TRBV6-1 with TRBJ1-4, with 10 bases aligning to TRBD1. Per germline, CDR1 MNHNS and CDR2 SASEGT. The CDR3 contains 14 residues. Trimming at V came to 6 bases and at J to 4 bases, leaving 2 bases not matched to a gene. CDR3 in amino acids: CASRTGGLNEKLFF. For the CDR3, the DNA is TGTGCCAGCAGGACAGGGGGCCTTAATGAAAAACTGTTTTTT.

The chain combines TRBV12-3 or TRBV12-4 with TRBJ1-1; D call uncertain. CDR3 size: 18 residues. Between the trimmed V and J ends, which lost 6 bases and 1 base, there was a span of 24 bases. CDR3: CASRPYIIGAVRNTEAFF. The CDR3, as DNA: TGTGCCAGCAGGCCTTACATAATAGGAGCGGTAAGGAACACTGAAGCTTTCTTT.

The DNA for the CDR3 is TGCAGTGCTAGAGATGTGGGAAGTGGGAGGGCCTCCAATGAGCAGTTCTTC. This codes for CSARDVGSGRASNEQFF. The genes are TRBV20-1 and TRBJ2-1, with 7 bases lining up with TRBD2. Germline V gene lookup returns CDR1 DFQATT and CDR2 SNEGSKA (reference sequence). CDR3 size: 17 residues. V was pared by 0 bases and J by 6 bases, with 14 bases of the junction left unmatched.

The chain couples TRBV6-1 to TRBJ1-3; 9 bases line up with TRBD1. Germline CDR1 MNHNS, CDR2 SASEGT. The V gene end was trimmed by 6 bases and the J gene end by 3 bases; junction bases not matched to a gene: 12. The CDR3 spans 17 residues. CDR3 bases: TGTGCCAGCAGAACCCGTCCCGGGACAGGGTATGGAAACACCATATATTTT. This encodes CASRTRPGTGYGNTIYF.

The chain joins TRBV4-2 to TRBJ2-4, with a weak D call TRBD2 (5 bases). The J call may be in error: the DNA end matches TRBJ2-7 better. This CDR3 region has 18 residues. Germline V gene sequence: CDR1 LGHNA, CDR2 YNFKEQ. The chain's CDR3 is CASSQLRARSPGGYEQYF. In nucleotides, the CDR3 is TGTGCCAGCAGCCAACTGAGGGCGCGGTCACCGGGTGGCTACGAGCAGTACTTC.

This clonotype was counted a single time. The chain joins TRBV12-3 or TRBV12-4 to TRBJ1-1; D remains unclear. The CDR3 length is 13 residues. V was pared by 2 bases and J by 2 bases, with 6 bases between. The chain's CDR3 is CASSLTANTEAFF. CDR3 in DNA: TGTGCCAGCAGTTTAACAGCTAACACTGAAGCTTTCTTT.